The present T cell receptor beta chain was sequenced within a study of CD8 T cells in ankylosing spondylitis. This clonotype was counted only a few times. What it recognizes is unknown. Making the TCR beta libraries involved quantitative 5'-RACE with molecular barcodes. MiXCR, applied by TCRdb to the 5' RACE reads, yields one record per CDR3 protein. This sample carries 450,000 or so distinct CDR3 sequences, about 25% of them seen once, and the ten largest clones take 0.89%. Trimming took off 0 bases at V and 6 bases at J, with 12 bases between the two ends. This CDR3 is 14 amino acids long. Per the germline V gene, CDR1 is DFQATT and CDR2 is SNEGSKA (reference sequence). Study-level findings and limits: Seemingly characteristic of ankylosing spondylitis blood was a TCR beta motif consisting of about 8 highly homologous variants. Disease-associated clones were reportedly significantly overrepresented in matched ankylosing spondylitis synovial fluid. Reports of some motif variants in reactive arthritis synovial fluid and blood predate this one. A CD8+ phenotype characterized the disease-linked clones, which were relatively rare in peripheral blood.

The origin of this receptor is a male donor with ankylosing spondylitis. Sequencing used blood, either unsorted or a sorted T cell fraction (not recorded which). The chain employs TRBV20-1 and TRBJ1-5; D is uncertain. The CDR3 spells CSARDGSIGQPQHF. In DNA, the CDR3 is TGCAGTGCTAGAGATGGGTCGATTGGTCAGCCCCAGCATTTT.